The 2 T cell receptor beta chains presented below share a single source sample, sequenced in a study of shared clonotypes between healthy human individuals (dated by TCRdb to about 2020). The receptor library was made with the immunoSEQ multiplex PCR assay. The clones in this table, taken by TCRdb from immuneACCESS, are in-frame only. Not every clone is retained; where verified, under half of the shortfall comes from an unresolved V gene, and the cause of the rest is unknown. The sample includes millions of clones, with 90% to 95% observed a single time. Of the sample, approximately 0.13% falls within the top ten clones. The sequenced sample consisted of naive CD4+ T cells sorted from blood. The intended sense of this specimen's cell subset or site label: CD45RA+ positively selected. The receptor source for this set is a man between 18 and 29 years old in good health.

In the case of this clone: Other DNA sequences from this sample encode an identical CDR3 as well. This chain joins TRBV7-2 and TRBJ2-5; D is possibly TRBD2 (5 bases). V was trimmed by 5 bases and J by 5 bases, leaving 15 bases between them. Looked up from germline, CDR1 is SGHTA and CDR2 is FQGNSA. The CDR3 consists of 14 residues. As DNA, the CDR3 is TGTGCCAGCAGCCCGCACAGAGGGCGGGAGACCCAGTACTTC. Translation gives CASSPHRGRETQYF.

This clone appeared a single time. The genes are TRBV10-3 and TRBJ1-5; D is perhaps TRBD1 (6 bases). The V gene's germline CDR1 is ENHRY and CDR2 SYGVKD. V was trimmed by 0 bases and J by 4 bases, leaving 10 bases between them. CDR3 length equals 15 residues. CDR3 nucleotide sequence: TGTGCCATCAGTGAGTCGTGGACAGTAAATCAGCCCCAGCATTTT. Translated, it gives CAISESWTVNQPQHF.